Given below is one TCR beta chain in context. Treatment described: randomized to nivolumab then ipilimumab (arm A) or the reverse (arm B). The data belong to a study of sequential checkpoint blockade in melanoma. The data were produced by immunoSEQ multiplex PCR, yet TCRdb's version contains in-frame clones alone and is incomplete. Of roughly 31,000 clones in the sample, 65% to 90% were seen once. V was shortened by 7 bases and J by 2 bases, with 15 bases between the two germline ends. The CDR3 covers 14 residues. Germline V gene sequence: CDR1 MDHEN, CDR2 SYDVKM. The receptor's source is a human donor with melanoma. V gene TRBV28 combines with J gene TRBJ2-7, with D uncertain. Sequencing used CD8+ T cells sorted from blood (inferred from file names), obtained from a patient given nivolumab and ipilimumab in sequence. The CDR3 nucleotides are TGTGCCAGCATTATGAGGCGGAGCACCTACGAGCAGTACTTC. Translated, it gives CASIMRRSTYEQYF.